Reported below is one T cell receptor (beta chain). Its antigen is not identified. The sample comes from a study of blood T cells in healthy people across ages. This CDR3 spans 13 amino acids. Germline CDR1 reads SGHTA; CDR2 reads FQGNSA. Between the trimmed V and J ends, which lost 5 bases and 8 bases, there was a span of 13 bases. The second PCR ran roughly 7 to 12 cycles with a sample-barcoded 5' primer and J-beta primers. Sequencing of every sample gave 2.5 million or more CDR3-containing paired-end reads. TCRdb reprocessed the 5' RACE reads with MiXCR, giving one entry per CDR3 protein. The data hold some 1.5 million distinct CDR3 sequences, with under 55% observed a single time. General study points: Shifts in expanded clonotypes may have been confounded by donor CMV status, which was unknown. Older individuals had lower TCR beta diversity per million T cells (the decline was roughly linear). Investigators treated diversity estimates from one million T cells as underestimates.

The clonotype comes from a woman aged 18-29 years in good health. Sequences were obtained from blood. V and J are TRBV7-2 and TRBJ2-1; D is unclear. CDR3 nucleotide sequence: TGTGCCAGCAGCGTAATAGTTGTCGATGAGCAGTTCTTC. This sequence encodes CASSVIVVDEQFF. The variable domain in full, with the rest retrieved from reference TRBV7-2 and TRBJ2-1, is GAGVSQSPSNKVTEKGKDVELRCDPISGHTALYWYRQSLGQGLEFLIYFQGNSAPDKSGLPSDRFSAERTGGSVSTLTIQRTQQEDSAVYLCASSVIVVDEQFFGPGTRLTVL.